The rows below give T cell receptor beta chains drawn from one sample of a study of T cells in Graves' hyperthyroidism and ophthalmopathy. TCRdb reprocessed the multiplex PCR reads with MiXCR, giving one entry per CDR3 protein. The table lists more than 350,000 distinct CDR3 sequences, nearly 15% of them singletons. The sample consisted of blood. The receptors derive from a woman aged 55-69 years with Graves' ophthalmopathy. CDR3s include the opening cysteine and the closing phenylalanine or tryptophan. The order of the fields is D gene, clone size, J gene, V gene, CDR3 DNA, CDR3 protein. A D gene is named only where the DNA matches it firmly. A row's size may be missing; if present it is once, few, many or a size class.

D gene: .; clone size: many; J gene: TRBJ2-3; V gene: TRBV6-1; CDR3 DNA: TGTGCCAGCAGTCACCGACAAGACACAGATACGCAGTATTTT; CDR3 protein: CASSHRQDTDTQYF
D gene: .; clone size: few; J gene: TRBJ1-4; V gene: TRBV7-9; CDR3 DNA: TGTGCCAGCAGCCGGGAGGGTGCTTTTAATGAAAAACTGTTTTTT; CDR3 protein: CASSREGAFNEKLFF
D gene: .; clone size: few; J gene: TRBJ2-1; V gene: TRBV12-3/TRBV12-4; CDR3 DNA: TGTGCCAGCGCGGGTATAACCTACAATGAGCAGTTCTTC; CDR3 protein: CASAGITYNEQFF
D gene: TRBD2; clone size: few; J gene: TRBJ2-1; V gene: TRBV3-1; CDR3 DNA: TGTGCCAGCAGCCAAGATGCGGGGGGCAATGAGCAGTTCTTC; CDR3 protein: CASSQDAGGNEQFF
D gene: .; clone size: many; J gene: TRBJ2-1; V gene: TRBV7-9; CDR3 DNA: TGTGCCAGCAGCGTGGGGGCGGAGCCTTACAATGAGCAGTTCTTC; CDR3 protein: CASSVGAEPYNEQFF
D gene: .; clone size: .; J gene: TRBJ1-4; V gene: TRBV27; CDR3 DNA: TGTGCCAGCAGCCCCATCTGGACGCGTGAAAAACTGTTTTTT; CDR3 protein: CASSPIWTREKLFF
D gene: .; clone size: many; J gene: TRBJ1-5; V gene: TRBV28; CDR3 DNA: TGTGCCAGCGGTCGTGGGGGGGGCAATCAGCCCCAGCATTTT; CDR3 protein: CASGRGGGNQPQHF
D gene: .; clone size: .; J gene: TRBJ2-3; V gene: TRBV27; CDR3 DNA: TGTGCCAGCAGACCTCCGGGCAGGGAGGGCACAGATACGCAGTATTTT; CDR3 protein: CASRPPGREGTDTQYF
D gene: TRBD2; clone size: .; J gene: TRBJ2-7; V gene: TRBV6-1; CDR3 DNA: TGTGCCAGCAATGGGGGAGCGGGGTTCTACGAGCAGTACTTC; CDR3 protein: CASNGGAGFYEQYF
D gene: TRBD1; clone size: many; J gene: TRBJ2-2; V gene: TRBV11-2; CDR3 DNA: TGTGCCAGCAGTCCCGGGACAGGGGGTCACGGGGAGCTGTTTTTT; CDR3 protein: CASSPGTGGHGELFF
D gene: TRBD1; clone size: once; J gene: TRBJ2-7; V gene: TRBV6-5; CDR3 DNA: TGTGCCAGCAGTTCTACCCCGGGACAGGGATTGCGTGAGCAGTACTTC; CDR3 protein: CASSSTPGQGLREQYF
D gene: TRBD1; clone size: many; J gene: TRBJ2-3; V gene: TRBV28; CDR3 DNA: TGTGCCAGCCCCCCATTGGGCCACAGGGGGCTTTTTGCAGATACGCAGTATTTT; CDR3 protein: CASPPLGHRGLFADTQYF
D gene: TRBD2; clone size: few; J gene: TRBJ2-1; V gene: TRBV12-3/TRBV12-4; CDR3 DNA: TGTGCCAGCAGTTTTCAGCTGTTGCGGGAGGGCTACAATGAGCAGTTCTTC; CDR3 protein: CASSFQLLREGYNEQFF
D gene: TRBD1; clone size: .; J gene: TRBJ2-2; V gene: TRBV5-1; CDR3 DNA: TGCGCCAGTCGGCTACAGGGGGCGAACGGGGAGCTGTTTTTT; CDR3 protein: CASRLQGANGELFF
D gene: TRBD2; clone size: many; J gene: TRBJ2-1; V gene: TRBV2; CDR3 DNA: TGTGCCAGCAGTGCCCAGCGGGGGGGGACTTACAATGAGCAGTTCTTC; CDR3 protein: CASSAQRGGTYNEQFF
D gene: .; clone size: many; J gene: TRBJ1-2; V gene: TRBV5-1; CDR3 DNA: TGCGCCAGCAGCCCGACATCTACTAACTATGGCTACACCTTC; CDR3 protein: CASSPTSTNYGYTF
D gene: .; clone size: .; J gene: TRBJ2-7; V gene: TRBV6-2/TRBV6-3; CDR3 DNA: TGTGCCAGCAGTCCCCCCGGAGGGTACTACGAGCAGTACTTC; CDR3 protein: CASSPPGGYYEQYF
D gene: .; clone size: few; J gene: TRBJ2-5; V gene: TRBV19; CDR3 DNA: TGTGCCACCTCTCGACAGGGAGCCGCCGGGAGCGGGAGTCGAGAGACCCAGTACTTC; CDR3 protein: CATSRQGAAGSGSRETQYF
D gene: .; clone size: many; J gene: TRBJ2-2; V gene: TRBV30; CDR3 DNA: TGTGCCTGGAGTGTAGGAGGGTTAAGCACCGGGGAGCTGTTTTTT; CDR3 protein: CAWSVGGLSTGELFF
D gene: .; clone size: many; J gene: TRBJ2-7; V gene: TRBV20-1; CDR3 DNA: TGCAGTGCTGCGGACGGGGGCCCCCGCGAGCAGTACTTC; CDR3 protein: CSAADGGPREQYF
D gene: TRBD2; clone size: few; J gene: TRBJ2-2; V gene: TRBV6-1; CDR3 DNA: TGTGCCAGCAGTGAAGGAGCGGGAGGGAGAGGGGAGCTGTTTTTT; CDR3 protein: CASSEGAGGRGELFF
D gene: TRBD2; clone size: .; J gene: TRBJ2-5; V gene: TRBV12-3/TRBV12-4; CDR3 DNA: TGTGCCAGCAGTGACCAAGGGGCGGGAGCTGAGACCCAGTACTTC; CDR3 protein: CASSDQGAGAETQYF
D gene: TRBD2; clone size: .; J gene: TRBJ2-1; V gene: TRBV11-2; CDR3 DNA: TGTGCCAGCTTGGGACTAGCGGGAGGAAGTGAGCAGTTCTTC; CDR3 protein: CASLGLAGGSEQFF
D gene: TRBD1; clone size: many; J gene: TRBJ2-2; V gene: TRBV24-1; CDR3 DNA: TGTGCCACCAGTGATACCACAGGGGGAAGGACCGGGGAGCTGTTTTTT; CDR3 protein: CATSDTTGGRTGELFF
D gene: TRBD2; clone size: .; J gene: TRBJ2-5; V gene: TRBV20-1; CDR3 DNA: TGCAGTGCCCCTAGGATAGCGGGATGGGGAGAGACCCAGTACTTC; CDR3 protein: CSAPRIAGWGETQYF
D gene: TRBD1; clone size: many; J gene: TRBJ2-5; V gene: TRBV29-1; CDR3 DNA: TGCAGCGTTAAGAGAGGGGGACAGGGCGAGACCCAGTACTTC; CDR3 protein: CSVKRGGQGETQYF
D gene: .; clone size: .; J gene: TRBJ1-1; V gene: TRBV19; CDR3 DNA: TGTGCCAGTCTACCTACTCCAGGGTGGGGGGCTGACACTGAAGCTTTCTTT; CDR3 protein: CASLPTPGWGADTEAFF
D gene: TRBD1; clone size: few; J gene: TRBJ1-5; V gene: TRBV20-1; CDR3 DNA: TGCAGTGCGAGACAGGGGGCGGATCAGCCCCAGCATTTT; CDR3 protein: CSARQGADQPQHF
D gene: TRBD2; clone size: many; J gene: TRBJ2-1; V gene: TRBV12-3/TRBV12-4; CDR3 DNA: TGTGCCAGCAGTGGGACTAGCGGGAGGCCAAATGAGCAGTTCTTC; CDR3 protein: CASSGTSGRPNEQFF
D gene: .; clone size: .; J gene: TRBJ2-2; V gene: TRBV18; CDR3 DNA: TGTGCCAGCATTAATTCCGGGGAGCTGTTTTTT; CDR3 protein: CASINSGELFF
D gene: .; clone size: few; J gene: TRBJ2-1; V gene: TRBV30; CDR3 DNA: TGTGCCTGGAGTGTTGGCTTGGCGAGGAGCTCCTACAATGAGCAGTTCTTC; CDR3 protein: CAWSVGLARSSYNEQFF
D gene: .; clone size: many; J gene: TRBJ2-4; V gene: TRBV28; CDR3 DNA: TGTGCCAGCAGTCCCTGGGCTGCGGGGGCCAAAAACATTCAGTACTTC; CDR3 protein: CASSPWAAGAKNIQYF
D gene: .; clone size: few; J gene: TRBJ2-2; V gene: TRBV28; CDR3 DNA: TGTGCCAGCTATAGCGAGAACACCGGGGAGCTGTTTTTT; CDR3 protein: CASYSENTGELFF
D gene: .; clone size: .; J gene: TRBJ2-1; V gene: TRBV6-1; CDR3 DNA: TGTGCCAGCAGTGAACAGGCGAGCTCCTACAATGAGCAGTTCTTC; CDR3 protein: CASSEQASSYNEQFF
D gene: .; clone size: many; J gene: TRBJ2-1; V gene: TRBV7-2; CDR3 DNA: TGTGCCAGCAGTATTGGGGTTAGCTCCTACAATGAGCAGTTCTTC; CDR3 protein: CASSIGVSSYNEQFF
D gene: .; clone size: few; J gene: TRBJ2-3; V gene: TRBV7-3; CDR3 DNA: TGTGCCAGCAGCTTAGGGGGGCAGTCCACAGATACGCAGTATTTT; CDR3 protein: CASSLGGQSTDTQYF
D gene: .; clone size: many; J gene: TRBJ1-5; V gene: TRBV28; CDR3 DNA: TGTGCCAGCAGTCCTGGGGGAGGGGGTCGAGGCAATCAGCCCCAGCATTTT; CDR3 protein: CASSPGGGGRGNQPQHF
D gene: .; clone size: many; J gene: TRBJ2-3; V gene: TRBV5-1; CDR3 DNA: TGCGCCTCCCCGGAGGGCGCCGGAACAGATACGCAGTATTTT; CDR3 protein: CASPEGAGTDTQYF
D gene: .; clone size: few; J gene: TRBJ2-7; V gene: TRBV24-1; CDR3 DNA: TGTGCCACCTTGAATTCCTACGAGCAGTACTTC; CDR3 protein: CATLNSYEQYF
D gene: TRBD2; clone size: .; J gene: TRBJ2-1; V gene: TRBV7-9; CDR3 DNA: TGTGCCAGCAGCGCCCCCAGACTAGCGGGAGGGTATGAGCAGTTCTTC; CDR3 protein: CASSAPRLAGGYEQFF
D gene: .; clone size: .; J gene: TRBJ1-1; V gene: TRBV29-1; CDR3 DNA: TGCAGCGTTGAACTGGGGGGAGGCACTGAAGCTTTCTTT; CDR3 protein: CSVELGGGTEAFF
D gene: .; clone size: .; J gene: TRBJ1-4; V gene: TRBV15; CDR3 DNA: TGTGCCACCAGCAGAGGCTCGAAAAGGGGCGGGGAAAAACTGTTTTTT; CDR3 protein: CATSRGSKRGGEKLFF
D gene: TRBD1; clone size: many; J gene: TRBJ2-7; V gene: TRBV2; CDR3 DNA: TGTGCCAGCAGGGAGGACAGGTCCTACGAGCAGTACTTC; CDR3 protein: CASREDRSYEQYF
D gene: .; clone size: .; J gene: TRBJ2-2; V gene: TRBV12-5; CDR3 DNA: TGTGCTAGTGGTTTGGTACAGAACACAGGGAGAGCCGGGGAGCTGTTTTTT; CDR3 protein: CASGLVQNTGRAGELFF
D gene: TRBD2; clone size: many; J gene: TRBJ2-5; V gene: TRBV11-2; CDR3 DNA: TGTGCCAGCAGCTTAGATCGTCTAGCGGGGGGGACCCAGTACTTC; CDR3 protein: CASSLDRLAGGTQYF
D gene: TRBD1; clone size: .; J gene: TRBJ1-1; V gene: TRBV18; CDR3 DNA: TGTGCCAGCTCACCACGTAGCGGGACAGGGGGGACTGAAGCTTTCTTT; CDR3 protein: CASSPRSGTGGTEAFF
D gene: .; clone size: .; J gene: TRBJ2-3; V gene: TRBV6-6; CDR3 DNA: TGTGCCAGCAGTTACGGGGCCAGCGGGGATACGCAGTATTTT; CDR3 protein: CASSYGASGDTQYF
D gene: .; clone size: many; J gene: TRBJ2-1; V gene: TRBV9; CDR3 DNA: TGTGCCAGCAGCGAAACCGGGACCTCCAATGAGCAGTTCTTC; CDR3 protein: CASSETGTSNEQFF
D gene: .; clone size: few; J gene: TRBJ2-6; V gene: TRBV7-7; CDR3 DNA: TGTGCCGTAAGGGGATCTGGGGCCAACGTCCTGACTTTC; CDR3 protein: CAVRGSGANVLTF
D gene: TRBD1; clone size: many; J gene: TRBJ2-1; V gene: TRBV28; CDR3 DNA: TGTGCCGGCCGGGGGACAGGGCTTTACAATGAGCAGTTCTTC; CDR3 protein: CAGRGTGLYNEQFF